Below, one T cell receptor beta chain is given with its context. This clonotype was seen at least ten times. Its antigen is currently not known. No base-level quality is on record; no much larger clone is a single base apart. Ficoll-Paque density gradient centrifugation was used to isolate PBMCs. The sample comes from a study of T-cell memory formation after mild COVID-19 (dated by TCRdb to the early 2020s). About the investigation overall: TCR sequence clusters from the two donors were largely donor specific. The cohort comprised two young, previously healthy adult volunteers, one female and one male. In a couple of donors, T-cell clones that expanded and contracted after mild COVID-19 were followed by sequencing TCRalpha and TCRbeta repertoires longitudinally.

The instrument given in TCRdb is Illumina NovaSeq 6000. TCRalpha and TCRbeta cDNA libraries were constructed by 5'RACE with constant-segment primers, with sample barcodes and unique molecular identifiers being introduced. RNA was extracted from every sample with Trizol reagent. Library amplification was performed in two PCR steps, and a second sample barcode and Illumina TruSeq adapters were introduced in the second step. Libraries were sequenced on an Illumina NovaSeq with 2 x 150 bp paired-end reads. Concerning the study's data processing: Demultiplexing of reads and collapsing into UMI-guided consensus sequences were performed with migec v1.2.7. Using mixcr v2.1.11, the UMI consensuses were aligned to TRA and TRB V and J templates and assembled into clonotypes. A clonotype was counted as expanded or contracted only when both edgeR and NoisET called the clonotype significant, with the noise models trained on biological replicates. edgeR calls used a false discovery rate-adjusted p below 0.01 and a log2 fold-change threshold of 1. As an exploratory analysis of dynamics, PCA with hierarchical clustering was applied to max-normalized trajectories of the 1000 most abundant clonotypes. Separately sequenced CD4+ and CD8+ repertoires were used to assign a CD4 or CD8 phenotype to each responding clone. TCRdb ran its own pipeline on the public reads, namely fastp trimming at Q25 and MiXCR clone calling, and kept in-frame beta chains. Each CDR3 protein gets just one entry, which takes the most common genes and DNA from the rows behind it. TCRdb, not the authors, supplied the V and J calls. The table for this sample lists hundreds of thousands of distinct CDR3 sequences; under 20% of them were counted only once. Approximately 12% of the sample comes from the top ten.

Summary of the overall study and its limitations: The study covered only a couple of mild cases, and larger cohorts including severe cases with pre-infection samples were considered necessary. Clones that contracted from day 15 to 85 showed balanced CD4/CD8 phenotypes, whereas a second wave of clones that expanded from day 15 to 37 leaned towards CD4+. SARS-CoV-2 specificity was not confirmed for the second-wave clones peaking on day 37. Contracting CD4+ clones turned up mainly in the CM and EM memory subsets, whereas EMRA was where CD8+ clones were enriched. Some responding clones were found in pre-infection memory, which suggests that pre-existing cross-reactive memory T cells took part in the SARS-CoV-2 response.

As encoded in the germline V gene, CDR1 is LGHNA while CDR2 is YSLEER. Cut back by 0 bases and 4 bases, the V and J ends lie 9 bases apart. There are 14 amino acids in the CDR3, from cysteine to phenylalanine inclusive. Just CDR3 DNA is preserved here, 42 bases in frame from base 1. Recombination linked TRBV4-3 to TRBJ2-5; no confident D gene assignment can be made. What was sequenced was PBMCs or a T cell subset sorted from them (not recorded which). This clonotype originated in an adult woman who had mild COVID-19 (a few samples of this study predate the infection). The sample titles of this study are shuffled in the database, so cell type and time point are left out; the donor was told from shared clones. The CDR3 in this case is CASSQDHLGETQYF. At the DNA level, the sequence is TGCGCCAGCAGCCAAGATCATCTTGGAGAGACCCAGTACTTC.